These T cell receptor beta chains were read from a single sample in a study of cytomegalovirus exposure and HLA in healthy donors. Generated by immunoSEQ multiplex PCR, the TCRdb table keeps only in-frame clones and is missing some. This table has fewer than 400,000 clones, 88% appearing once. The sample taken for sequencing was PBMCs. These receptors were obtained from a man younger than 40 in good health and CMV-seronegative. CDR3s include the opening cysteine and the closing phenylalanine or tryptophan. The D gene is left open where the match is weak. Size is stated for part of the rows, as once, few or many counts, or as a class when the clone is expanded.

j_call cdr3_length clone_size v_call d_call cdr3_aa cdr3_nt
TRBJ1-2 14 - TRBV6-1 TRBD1 CASSVGQGAVGYTF TGTGCCAGCAGTGTGGGACAGGGGGCGGTTGGCTACACCTTC
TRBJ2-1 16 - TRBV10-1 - CASSDFRGRVSNEQFF TGCGCCAGCAGTGATTTCAGGGGACGGGTCTCCAATGAGCAGTTCTTC
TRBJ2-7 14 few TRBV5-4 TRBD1 CASSSTGQNDEQYF TGTGCCAGCAGCTCGACGGGACAGAATGACGAGCAGTACTTC
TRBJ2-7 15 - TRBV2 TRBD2 CASSEIVLATYEQYF TGTGCCAGCAGTGAAATAGTACTAGCGACGTACGAGCAGTACTTC
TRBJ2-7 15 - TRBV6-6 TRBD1 CASRLAMTGTYEQYF TGTGCCAGCAGGCTAGCCATGACAGGGACATACGAGCAGTACTTC
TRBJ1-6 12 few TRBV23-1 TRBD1 CASQDRVSPLHF TGCGCCAGCCAGGACAGGGTGTCACCCCTCCACTTT
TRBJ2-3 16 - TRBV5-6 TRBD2 CASSPPGAGGTDTQYF TGTGCCAGCAGCCCCCCCGGAGCGGGGGGCACAGATACGCAGTATTTT
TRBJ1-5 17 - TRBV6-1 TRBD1 CASSEARDRGGNQPQHF TGTGCCAGCAGTGAAGCCCGGGACAGGGGAGGCAATCAGCCCCAGCATTTT
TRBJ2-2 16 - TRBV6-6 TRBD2 CASSTQLAGITGELFF TGTGCCAGCAGTACCCAGCTAGCGGGGATAACCGGGGAGCTGTTTTTT
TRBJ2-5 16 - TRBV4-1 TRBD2 CASSPPGVAGMETQYF TGCGCCAGCAGCCCGCCGGGTGTAGCGGGGATGGAGACCCAGTACTTC
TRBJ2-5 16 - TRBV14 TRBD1 CASSHPGQGSQETQYF TGTGCCAGCAGCCACCCGGGACAGGGGTCCCAAGAGACCCAGTACTTC
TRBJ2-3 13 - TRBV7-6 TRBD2 CAGSSGGSYTQYF TGTGCCGGTTCTAGCGGGGGCTCGTATACGCAGTATTTT
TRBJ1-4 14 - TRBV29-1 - CSVEDGRGVEKLFF TGCAGCGTGGAGGACGGCCGGGGGGTTGAAAAACTGTTTTTT
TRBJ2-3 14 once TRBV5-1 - CASSPIPGTDTQYF TGCGCCAGCAGCCCGATCCCGGGGACAGATACGCAGTATTTT
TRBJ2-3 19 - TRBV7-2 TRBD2 CASSLLTAAGGLVTDTQYF TGTGCCAGCAGCCTACTGACGGCAGCGGGGGGCCTAGTGACAGATACGCAGTATTTT
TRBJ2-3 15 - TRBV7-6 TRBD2 CASSRSGGSTDTQYF TGTGCCAGCAGCCGCAGCGGGGGGAGCACAGATACGCAGTATTTT
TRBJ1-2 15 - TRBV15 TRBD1 CATSPRQGADYGYTF TGTGCCACCAGCCCCAGACAGGGGGCGGATTATGGCTACACCTTC
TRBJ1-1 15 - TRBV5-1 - CASSLLGGVPTEAFF TGCGCCAGCAGCCTCCTAGGGGGGGTGCCCACTGAAGCTTTCTTT
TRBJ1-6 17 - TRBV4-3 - CASSPGTGSSYNSPLHF TGCGCCAGCAGCCCCGGGACTGGAAGCTCCTATAATTCACCCCTCCACTTT
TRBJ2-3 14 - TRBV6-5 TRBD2 CATRLAGGEDTQYF TGTGCCACACGACTAGCGGGAGGGGAGGATACGCAGTATTTT
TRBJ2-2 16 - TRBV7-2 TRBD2 CASSFFGGGASGELFF TGTGCCAGCAGCTTTTTTGGCGGGGGGGCGAGCGGGGAGCTGTTTTTT
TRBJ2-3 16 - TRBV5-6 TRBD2 CASSFGERGGLNTQYF TGTGCCAGCAGCTTCGGGGAGCGGGGGGGCCTGAATACGCAGTATTTT
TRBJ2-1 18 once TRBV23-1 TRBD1 CASSHFGQVGAPYNEQFF TGCGCCAGCAGTCACTTCGGACAGGTTGGAGCCCCCTACAATGAGCAGTTCTTC
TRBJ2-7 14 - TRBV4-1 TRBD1 CASSPATGGTEQYF TGCGCCAGCAGCCCGGCGACAGGGGGGACCGAGCAGTACTTC
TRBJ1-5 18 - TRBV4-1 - CASSHGTGGIRANQPQHF TGCGCCAGCAGCCATGGGACTGGAGGAATACGTGCCAATCAGCCCCAGCATTTT
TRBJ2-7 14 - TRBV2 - CASTPGRGPHEQYF TGTGCCAGCACCCCCGGGCGGGGGCCCCACGAGCAGTACTTC
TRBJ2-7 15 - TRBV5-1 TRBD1 CASSLGQGLSYEQYF TGCGCCAGCAGCTTGGGACAGGGATTATCGTACGAGCAGTACTTC
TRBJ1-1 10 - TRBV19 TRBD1 CATGTGQAFF TGTGCCACGGGGACAGGTCAAGCTTTCTTT
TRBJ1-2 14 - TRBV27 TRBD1 CASSPVQGAYGYTF TGTGCCAGCAGTCCCGTACAGGGGGCCTATGGCTACACCTTC
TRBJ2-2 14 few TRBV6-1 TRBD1 CASSRTGDGGELFF TGTGCCAGCAGTCGGACAGGGGACGGCGGGGAGCTGTTTTTT
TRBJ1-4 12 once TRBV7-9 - CASSLVEEKLFF TGTGCCAGCAGCCTGGTAGAAGAAAAACTGTTTTTT
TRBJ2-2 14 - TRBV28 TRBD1 CAVRGQGVTGELFF TGTGCCGTCCGTGGACAGGGGGTCACCGGGGAGCTGTTTTTT
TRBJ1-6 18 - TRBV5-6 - CASSSYVGGRSYNSPLHF TGTGCCAGCAGCTCCTACGTGGGGGGTCGGAGTTATAATTCACCCCTCCACTTT
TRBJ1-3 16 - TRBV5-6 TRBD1 CASSYRDSYSGNTIYF TGTGCCAGCAGCTACCGGGACAGTTACTCTGGAAACACCATATATTTT
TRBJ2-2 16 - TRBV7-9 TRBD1 CASSTSGGWSTGELFF TGTGCCAGCAGCACCTCAGGGGGCTGGAGCACCGGGGAGCTGTTTTTT
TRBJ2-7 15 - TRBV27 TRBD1 CASSFGNRGKDEQYF TGTGCCAGCAGTTTTGGGAACAGGGGAAAGGACGAGCAGTACTTC
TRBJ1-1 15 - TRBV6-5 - CASSPSSGSYTEAFF TGTGCCAGCAGTCCATCATCAGGGTCGTACACTGAAGCTTTCTTT
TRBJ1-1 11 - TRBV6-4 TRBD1 CASSEGQRAFF TGTGCCAGCAGTGAGGGACAGCGGGCTTTCTTT
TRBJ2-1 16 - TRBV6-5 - CASSYSTRVLYNEQFF TGTGCCAGCAGTTACTCGACCAGGGTCCTATACAATGAGCAGTTCTTC
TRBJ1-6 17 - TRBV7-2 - CASSFEGLGSYNSPLHF TGTGCCAGCAGCTTTGAGGGCCTGGGATCCTATAATTCACCCCTCCACTTT
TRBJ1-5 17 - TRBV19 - CASSGFGYSGRDQPQHF TGTGCCAGTAGTGGGTTCGGTTATTCAGGGAGGGATCAGCCCCAGCATTTT
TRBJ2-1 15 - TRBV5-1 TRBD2 CASSLGGGAYNEQFF TGCGCCAGCAGCTTAGGCGGGGGGGCATACAATGAGCAGTTCTTC
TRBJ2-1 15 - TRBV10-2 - CASSEYSSSYNEQFF TGCGCCAGCAGTGAGTACAGCTCCTCCTACAATGAGCAGTTCTTC
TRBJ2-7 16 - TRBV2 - CASSEMFTRGTYEQYF TGCGCCAGCAGTGAAATGTTTACTAGAGGGACCTACGAGCAGTACTTC
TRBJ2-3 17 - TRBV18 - CASSPPGSRASTDTQYF TGTGCCAGCTCACCACCGGGCTCCAGGGCCAGCACAGATACGCAGTATTTT
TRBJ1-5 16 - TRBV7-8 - CASSSGRSRESQPQHF TGTGCCAGCAGCTCCGGTCGGAGTAGGGAGAGCCAGCCCCAGCATTTT
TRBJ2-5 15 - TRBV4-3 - CASSQEPSTQETQYF TGCGCCAGCAGCCAAGAACCCAGTACCCAAGAGACCCAGTACTTC
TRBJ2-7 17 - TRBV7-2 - CASSSSVGLARLYEQYF TGTGCCAGCAGCTCTTCGGTTGGCCTAGCGCGTCTGTACGAGCAGTACTTC
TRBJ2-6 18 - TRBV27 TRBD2 CASSSPGTRQSGANVLTF TGTGCCAGCAGTTCCCCCGGGACTAGGCAGTCTGGGGCCAACGTCCTGACTTTC
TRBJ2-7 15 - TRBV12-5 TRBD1 CASGLGQGAPYEQYF TGTGCTAGTGGTTTGGGACAGGGGGCCCCCTACGAGCAGTACTTC
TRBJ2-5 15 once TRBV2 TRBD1 CASSEWGQSEETQYF TGTGCCAGCAGTGAATGGGGACAGTCCGAAGAGACCCAGTACTTC
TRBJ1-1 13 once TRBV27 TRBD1 CASSTTGGTEAFF TGTGCCAGCAGTACGACAGGGGGCACTGAAGCTTTCTTT
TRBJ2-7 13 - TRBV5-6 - CASSLVRGNEQYF TGTGCCAGCAGCTTAGTCAGGGGAAACGAGCAGTACTTC
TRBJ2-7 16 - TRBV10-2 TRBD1 CASSEAGTDSPYEQYF TGCGCCAGCAGTGAGGCCGGGACAGATTCGCCCTACGAGCAGTACTTC
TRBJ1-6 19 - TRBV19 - CAGSVRYIDGSPYNSPLHF TGTGCCGGGAGTGTCCGGTACATTGACGGAAGCCCCTATAATTCACCCCTCCACTTT
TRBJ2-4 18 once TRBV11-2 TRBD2 CASSLDGGGWIAKNIQYF TGTGCCAGCAGCTTAGACGGCGGGGGGTGGATAGCCAAAAACATTCAGTACTTC
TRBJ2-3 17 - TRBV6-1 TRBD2 CASSEWRLAGPTDTQYF TGTGCCAGCAGTGAATGGAGACTAGCGGGGCCCACAGATACGCAGTATTTT
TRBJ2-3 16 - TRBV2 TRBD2 CASSPVHLGRADTQYF TGTGCCAGCAGTCCGGTCCACCTAGGGAGGGCAGATACGCAGTATTTT
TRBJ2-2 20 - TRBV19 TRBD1 CASSINLRYDGQANTGELFF TGTGCCAGTAGTATTAATTTGAGGTATGACGGACAGGCAAACACCGGGGAGCTGTTTTTT